The 9 T cell receptor beta chains below come from one sample, sequenced in a study of radiotherapy plus CTLA-4 blockade in lung cancer. Here immunoSEQ multiplex PCR was the method, and the copy in TCRdb shows in-frame clones only, minus some. The sample holds some 110,000 clones; roughly 74% are singletons and the top ten take approximately 5%. Sequencing was performed on peripheral blood, taken from a patient treated with radiotherapy plus ipilimumab. The receptors were sampled from a human donor with non-small cell lung cancer who had a partial response to radiotherapy plus ipilimumab.

V and J are TRBV18 and TRBJ1-5; 8 positions match TRBD1. The trim removed 3 bases at V and 16 bases at J, leaving 14 bases unmatched. The V gene's germline CDR1 is KGHSH and CDR2 LQKENI. The CDR3 is 14 amino acids. CDR3 residues: CASSPSPGTGPFHF. The CDR3 DNA sequence: TGTGCCAGCTCACCCTCACCAGGGACAGGTCCTTTTCATTTT.

V is TRBV5-1 and J is TRBJ1-3; D is unresolved. This CDR3 has 14 amino acids. The V end lost 3 bases, the J end lost 6 bases, and 13 bases lay between the germline ends. From germline, CDR1 is SGHRS and CDR2 YFSETQ. The CDR3 sequence is CASSYEGRPNTIYF. CDR3 in DNA: TGCGCCAGCAGCTATGAGGGCCGTCCAAACACCATATATTTT.

For this clone: In the same sample, other DNA sequences code for this CDR3. This chain joins TRBV6-1 and TRBJ2-7; 7 positions match TRBD1. With 4 bases clipped from V and 1 base from J, the junction kept 4 bases outside the gene matches. The CDR3 has 14 amino acids. CDR1 and CDR2 (germline): MNHNS, SASEGT. CDR3 sequence: CASSARTGSYEQYV. The CDR3 DNA reads TGTGCCAGCAGTGCGAGGACAGGTTCCTACGAGCAGTACGTC.

The V gene is TRBV6-6, the J gene TRBJ1-1; tentatively, D is TRBD1 (6 bases). The V end was cut by 6 bases, the J end by 5 bases, with 13 bases between. Looked up from germline, CDR1 is MNHNY and CDR2 is SVGAGI (reference sequence). This CDR3 contains 13 residues. CDR3 coding DNA: TGTGCCAGCAGAAGGGAGGGGGTTACTGAAGCTTTCTTT. Translated: CASRREGVTEAFF.

The chain recombines TRBV29-1 with TRBJ2-5, with D uncertain. Germline V lookup: CDR1 SQVTM, CDR2 ANQGSEA. V shed 5 bases and J shed 5 bases, with 15 bases lying between them. The CDR3 loop spans 13 amino acids. In nucleotides, the CDR3 is TGCAGCGTTCCGTCCCTATTGAGGGAGACCCAGTACTTC. Amino acids: CSVPSLLRETQYF. The entire variable domain, with the rest obtained from reference TRBV29-1 and TRBJ2-5, is as follows: SAVISQKPSRDICQRGTSLTIQCQVDSQVTMMFWYRQQPGQSLTLIATANQGSEATYESGFVIDKFPISRPNLTFSTLTVSNMSPEDSSIYLCSVPSLLRETQYFGPGTRLLVL.

As DNA, the CDR3 is TGTGCCAGCAGCTTGCCCGGGGGACCGGGAAACACCATATATTTT. This encodes CASSLPGGPGNTIYF. This rearrangement joins TRBV5-6 to TRBJ1-3; tentative D call: TRBD1 (5 bases). V gave up 1 base and J gave up 4 bases, with 12 bases separating them. The CDR3 consists of 15 residues. The germline CDR1 and CDR2 sequences are SGHDT and YYEEEE.

The rearrangement joins TRBV11-2 to TRBJ2-7; D is undetermined. CDR3 length equals 11 residues. V lost 5 bases and J 3 bases, leaving 5 bases between the germline ends. From germline, CDR1 is SGHAT and CDR2 FQNNGV. Written as DNA, the CDR3 is TGTGCCAGCAGCGCCAGCTACGAGCAGTACTTC. Amino acids: CASSASYEQYF.

This clone was picked up one time. The J gene is TRBJ2-3, the V gene TRBV9, with TRBD2 as a possible D gene (5 bases). Germline V gene data show CDR1 as SGDLS and CDR2 as YYNGEE. Trimming pared 4 bases from V and 0 bases from J, leaving 12 bases between. This CDR3 spans 15 amino acids. CDR3 region: CASSPGVSSTDTQYF. The CDR3, as DNA: TGTGCCAGCAGCCCCGGGGTATCTAGCACAGATACGCAGTATTTT.

In this sample, this clone turned up once. The V and J genes are TRBV5-1 and TRBJ1-1; D might be TRBD1 (6 bases). Trimming left V 6 bases short and J 2 bases short, with 20 bases between. CDR1 is SGHRS and CDR2 is YFSETQ in the germline V gene. The CDR3 extends over 16 amino acids. The chain's CDR3 is CASIPGGGRDNTEAFF. The CDR3 nucleotides are TGCGCCAGCATCCCTGGGGGGGGCAGGGATAACACTGAAGCTTTCTTT.